This T cell receptor beta chain is from a study of T cell responses to AZD1222 COVID-19 vaccine. Regarding the study as a whole: A mostly white British donor set with more females was recruited, and clonal diversity was possibly underestimated.

Notes on this clone: Its target is unknown.

Sequencing was performed with immunoSEQ multiplex PCR; in TCRdb, only in-frame clones are kept and a portion is missing. The table has about 100,000 clones, around 87% seen once. The germline V gene encodes CDR1 SNHLY and CDR2 FYNNEI. The CDR3 is made up of 16 amino acids. Losses at the gene ends were 5 bases for V and 0 bases for J; bases not matched to a gene: 6. Sequencing used peripheral blood, obtained 28 days after the second AZD1222 dose. The receptor's source is an adult who received the AZD1222 COVID-19 vaccine. The rearrangement joins TRBV2 to TRBJ2-2, with 7 bases that match TRBD1. In DNA form, the CDR3 reads TGTGCCAGCAGTCAACAGGGGCCCGCGAACACCGGGGAGCTGTTTTTT. This encodes CASSQQGPANTGELFF.